What follows is one TCR beta chain and its context. The antigen is unknown. The sample comes from a study of identical twins. Findings of the study overall: Partly confounded zero-insertion analyses could result from invariant MAIT and iNKT cells. Model-predicted out-of-frame TCR alpha sharing fell below observed values in monozygotic twins. Interpretation of the results relied on cross-sectional statistical analysis and not on following the same donors.

A universal primer binding site was introduced by template switching. The final cDNA contained unique molecular identifiers. Using its own MiXCR run on the 5' RACE reads, TCRdb lists one record per CDR3 protein. The sample contains 420,000 or so distinct CDR3 sequences, roughly 18% of which appear only once. The CDR3 length is 14 residues. CDR1 is SEHNR, CDR2 FQNEAQ, per germline (reference sequence). The V gene lost 6 bases and the J gene lost 0 bases, with 12 bases spanning the gap. The chain uses TRBV7-9 and TRBJ2-7; D may be TRBD1 (6 bases). The receptor's source is a man aged 45 to 65 in good health. Sequenced: naive T cells sorted from blood. CDR3 sequence: CASRGTDSSYEQYF. The CDR3 coding sequence is TGTGCCAGCAGAGGGACGGACAGCTCCTACGAGCAGTACTTC.